This T cell receptor (beta chain) was sequenced in a study of T cells after yellow fever vaccination (dated by TCRdb to between 2019 and 2020). Background on the whole study: The SMART-Seq v4 Ultra Low Input RNA kit was used to prepare libraries from fractions with low cell numbers. Bulk TCR alpha and beta repertoires were sequenced longitudinally to track T-cell clones before and after primary and booster YFV17D yellow fever vaccination. Two healthy male donors, one aged 18 to 30 and one aged 30 to 40 years, were included in the cohort. Blood samples were taken at several timepoints before and after primary and secondary immunization, and bulk PBMC replicates and cell subsets were isolated. The research as a whole found: Computational filtering was required because FACS-sorted repertoires could contain abundant contaminating clonotypes from the bulk population. Because only two donors were included in the study, the extent to which the findings can be generalized is limited. A small share of clonotypes occurred in both CD4 and CD8 compartments, likely arising from convergent recombination. The secondary T-cell response was found to be weaker but faster than the primary response, with a peak reached on day 5 rather than on day 15. After the booster, most of the clones that had expanded following primary vaccination were detected again (roughly 97% of CD4 and 80% to 90% of CD8), which suggests that memory was broadly maintained.

The sequencer was an Illumina NovaSeq 6000. Synthesis of TCR cDNA relied on 5'RACE template switching, a step that introduced a universal primer site along with unique molecular identifiers. Priming for cDNA synthesis came from both the TCR alpha and TCR beta constant segments. Two PCR steps were used to amplify libraries, with sample barcodes and sequencing adapters being added in the second step. Libraries were sequenced on Illumina HiSeq 2500 (2x100 bp) or NovaSeq (2x150 bp). In the authors' own workflow: Reads were demultiplexed and collapsed into UMI consensus sequences with MIGEC, and V(D)J alignment was performed with MiXCR. Vaccine-responding clonotypes were defined with edgeR using replicate PBMC samples, requiring FDR below 0.01 and a log2 fold change above 5 up to day 15. CD4 or CD8 identity was assigned to each bulk clonotype according to whether the clonotype was present at higher abundance in the sequenced CD4 repertoire or the sequenced CD8 repertoire. The public reads were quality trimmed at Q25 with fastp and then assembled into clones with MiXCR by TCRdb, keeping productive beta chains. Every entry covers one CDR3 protein and lists the most common genes and DNA from its rows. The V and J calls come from TCRdb's annotation, not from the publication. Across this sample there are around 310,000 distinct CDR3 sequences, with approximately 4% seen only once. The ten biggest clones cover roughly a fifth of the sample.

This clonotype was seen many times. Its target antigen remains unknown. No qualities accompany the bases; no much larger clone lies one base away. V and J lose 2 bases and 2 bases, and a span of 13 bases separates them. CDR1 and CDR2 are drawn from the germline V gene: KGHSH, LQKENI. The CDR3 runs 16 residues from the cysteine to the phenylalanine. Only CDR3 DNA is held: 48 bases, read in frame from base 1. This sample's treatment or condition label indicates: live attenuated yellow fever vaccine strain. At each blood-draw timepoint, two biological replicates of bulk PBMCs were obtained. A standard Ficoll-Paque protocol was used to isolate PBMCs from peripheral blood. TriZol was used to extract RNA from bulk PBMCs, from CD4 and CD8 fractions, and from dextramer-positive and dextramer-negative fractions.

The chain joins TRBV18 to TRBJ2-1; the D gene is possibly TRBD2, with 7 bases matching. Material: PBMCs, obtained 15 days after the yellow fever booster vaccination. This receptor was identified in a man aged 18 to 35 who received the YFV17D yellow fever vaccine. The CDR3 loop reads CASSPFGGGPYNEQFF. DNA sequence: TGTGCCAGCTCACCATTTGGGGGGGGCCCCTACAATGAGCAGTTCTTC.